This T cell receptor beta chain was profiled in a study of T cells expressing NK-cell markers. About the study: Obtained from sorted CD3+CD56+NKG2C+, CD3+CD56+NKG2C- and CD3+CD56-NKG2C+ T cells were the TCR beta repertoires. Seven donors tested HCMV-seropositive and one tested seronegative among the eight sequenced. General study results and limits: Of the CD8+ T cell pool in about 6 donors, roughly 1.0-8% was accounted for by dominant NKG2C+ clonotypes. Several donors showed these clonotypes also leading the CD3+CD56-NKG2C+ fraction.

TCRdb reprocessed the 5' RACE reads and stores each CDR3 protein as one record, lacking DNA. The table counts about 260,000 distinct CDR3 sequences; 0.39% lies in the top ten. Concerning this clonotype: The antigen remains undetermined.

Sequenced input: blood T cells: a sorted CD56 or NKG2C T cell subset, CD4+ or CD8+ T cells, or bulk PBMC T cells (not recorded which). This sequence was found in a man aged 18 to 29 in good health.

This CDR3 reads CSARRRGNTDTQYF. The chain joins TRBV20-1 to TRBJ2-3. Germline assignment: CDR1 DFQATT and CDR2 SNEGSKA (reference sequence). This CDR3 has 14 amino acids.